This TCR beta chain was retrieved from a study of breast tumors, draining lymph nodes, adjacent tissues. Study-level points and caveats: The lymph node origin of tumor T cells was framed as consistent with a hypothesis, not demonstrated. Compared with basal-like, luminal-like tumors shared significantly more repertoire with nontumor tissue. Most tumor T cells seemingly derive from lymph node, then expand in tumor. Tumor TCR diversity was below lymph nodes but above nontumor tissue.

The lymph nodes were axillary draining lymph nodes from breast cancer patients. The V gene lost 0 bases and the J gene lost 4 bases, with 7 bases spanning the gap. The V gene's germline CDR1 is SGHDT and CDR2 YYEEEE. This CDR3 contains 13 residues. TCRdb re-analysed the multiplex PCR reads in MiXCR, keeping a single row per CDR3 protein. Here the sample spans tens of thousands of distinct CDR3 sequences, roughly 29% being singletons. There are many counts of this clonotype. Its antigen is not identified. Sequencing input: axillary lymph node tissue. The chain is built from TRBV5-6 and TRBJ1-2; unclear D gene. The source of this sequence is a female donor with breast cancer. Some clones in this sample may be carry-over from other donors' samples. The CDR3: CASSLGGSYGYTF. The CDR3 region has the DNA TGTGCCAGCAGCTTGGGTGGATCCTATGGCTACACCTTC.